This TCR beta chain was captured by sequencing in a study of CD8+CD57+ T cells in acquired aplastic anemia. General study results and limits: Overlapping CD8+ CDR3 repertoires of patients and controls contained twenty-nine shared sequences.

According to the study, genomic DNA was the template for TCR beta VDJ and CDR3 profiling. TCRdb ran MiXCR on the reads and lists one entry per CDR3 protein. The sample holds 200,000 or so distinct CDR3 sequences, about 64% seen once. In this sample, this clonotype turned up a few times. Its antigen is not identified. The CDR3 totals 16 residues. Germline loops: CDR1 SEHNR, CDR2 FQNEAQ (reference sequence). The V segment lost 3 bases and the J segment 4 bases; nucleotides outside the gene matches: 12. Sequencing was carried out using sorted CD4+, CD8+, or CD8+CD57+ T cells (not recorded which) from PBMCs. This TCR came from a human donor with severe aplastic anemia or a healthy control (not recorded which). This rearrangement joins TRBV7-9 to TRBJ2-7; TRBD1 agrees at 7 bases. The CDR3 is CASSFSPDRANYEQYF. In DNA form, the CDR3 reads TGTGCCAGCAGCTTCTCTCCTGACAGGGCGAATTACGAGCAGTACTTC.